These 6 T cell receptor beta chains came from one sample sequenced in a study of neurological immune-mediated disorders. Each CDR3 protein is one row after TCRdb ran MiXCR on the 5' RACE reads. The sample carries about 59,000 distinct CDR3 sequences, about 3.7% recorded once. Sequencing was carried out using PBMCs. These receptors all come from a woman aged 45-65 years with multiple sclerosis.

Many counts were recorded for this clonotype. V is TRBV6-5 and J is TRBJ1-5; D possibly corresponds to TRBD1 (5 bases). Trimming removed 8 bases at V and 1 base at J, with 18 bases between. CDR1 and CDR2 (germline): MNHEY, SVGAGI. The CDR3 runs to 16 residues. The CDR3 is CASGVSGDVSNQPQHF. For the CDR3, the DNA is TGTGCCAGCGGGGTCTCGGGGGATGTGAGCAATCAGCCCCAGCATTTT.

This clonotype was picked up many times. The V call is TRBV10-3, the J call TRBJ2-3; possible D gene TRBD2, 5 bases. The CDR3 totals 16 residues. Germline CDR1 and CDR2: ENHRY and SYGVKD. The V end was cut by 2 bases, the J end by 0 bases, with 12 bases between. The CDR3 nucleotides are TGTGCCATCAGTGAGAACAACGGAGGCAGCACAGATACGCAGTATTTT. Its translation is CAISENNGGSTDTQYF.

The table lists this clonotype with many counts. The CDR3 nucleotides read TGTGCCAGCAGCCTTGAGACTGGGAGTTTGTACTTC. Protein: CASSLETGSLYF. This rearrangement joins TRBV7-9 to TRBJ2-7; possibly TRBD2 for D (5 bases). Looked up from germline, CDR1 is SEHNR and CDR2 is FQNEAQ (reference sequence). The CDR3 spans 12 residues. V lost 5 bases, J lost 12 bases, and 17 bases lay in between.

This clonotype was counted many times. The chain combines TRBV7-2 with TRBJ2-3; D may be TRBD1 or TRBD2 (5 bases each). Germline V lookup: CDR1 SGHTA, CDR2 FQGNSA. This CDR3 has 12 residues. The V end lost 1 base, the J end lost 14 bases, and 13 bases lay between the germline ends. The CDR3 DNA reads TGTGCCAGCAGCTTAGAGGGGAGTTATCGGTATTTT. Amino acid sequence: CASSLEGSYRYF.

This clonotype was counted ten times or more. This chain joins TRBV7-9 and TRBJ1-5, with TRBD1 identical over 7 bases. J lost 9 bases, V lost 5 bases, and 10 bases had no gene match. From germline, CDR1 is SEHNR and CDR2 FQNEAQ (reference sequence). This CDR3 has 14 amino acids. The CDR3 DNA is TGTGCCAGCAGCCCAGGACAGGTTGTAAGGCCCCAGCATTTT. Amino acid sequence: CASSPGQVVRPQHF.

This clonotype was counted many times. The chain carries TRBV5-1 and TRBJ2-2; either TRBD1 or TRBD2 may fit D (5 bases each). The V end was cut by 4 bases, the J end by 3 bases, with 25 bases between. There are 19 residues in the CDR3. The germline V gene has CDR1 SGHRS and CDR2 YFSETQ. CDR3 DNA sequence: TGCGCCAGCAGCAAAACGCCGACGGGACGCAGGGATTACACCGGGGAGCTGTTTTTT. This encodes CASSKTPTGRRDYTGELFF.